This is a list of T cell receptor beta chains from one sample in a study of CD8 T cells in ankylosing spondylitis. Via MiXCR, TCRdb re-called the 5' RACE reads, giving one row per CDR3 protein. The profile shows under 550,000 distinct CDR3 sequences, approximately 26% of them singletons. Sequencing was done on a sample of blood, either unsorted or a sorted T cell fraction (not recorded which). The receptor set was obtained from a male donor with ankylosing spondylitis. CDR3s include the opening cysteine and the closing phenylalanine or tryptophan. D genes are given only for firm matches. Clone sizes are given selectively: once, few, many, or a class where the clone is expanded.

v_call: TRBV5-6; j_call: TRBJ2-3; clone_size: .; d_call: TRBD1; cdr3_nt: TGTGCCAGCAGCTCCAACAGGGGTCAGGGGACAGATACGCAGTATTTT; cdr3_aa: CASSSNRGQGTDTQYF
v_call: TRBV25-1; j_call: TRBJ2-5; clone_size: .; d_call: TRBD2; cdr3_nt: TGTGCCAGCAGTGAAGGGACTAGCCAAGAGACCCAGTACTTC; cdr3_aa: CASSEGTSQETQYF
v_call: TRBV7-2; j_call: TRBJ1-5; clone_size: few; d_call: .; cdr3_nt: TGTGCCAGCAGCACGCACAGGGGCAATCAGCCCCAGCATTTT; cdr3_aa: CASSTHRGNQPQHF
v_call: TRBV3-1; j_call: TRBJ1-1; clone_size: many; d_call: .; cdr3_nt: TGTGCCAGCAGCCAAGGAGGGTGGGGCTGGACGGGGAACACTGAAGCTTTCTTT; cdr3_aa: CASSQGGWGWTGNTEAFF
v_call: TRBV3-1; j_call: TRBJ1-1; clone_size: few; d_call: .; cdr3_nt: TGTGCCAGCAGCCAAGTAGGACCGTCCGAGGGTGAAGCTTTCTTT; cdr3_aa: CASSQVGPSEGEAFF
v_call: TRBV3-1; j_call: TRBJ2-7; clone_size: .; d_call: .; cdr3_nt: TGTGCCAGCAGCCGGGCATCTGGCGAGCAGTACTTC; cdr3_aa: CASSRASGEQYF
v_call: TRBV20-1; j_call: TRBJ2-5; clone_size: .; d_call: TRBD2; cdr3_nt: TGCAGTGCTAGGCGACTAGCGGGAGACCAAGAGACCCAGTACTTC; cdr3_aa: CSARRLAGDQETQYF
v_call: TRBV28; j_call: TRBJ1-5; clone_size: few; d_call: TRBD1; cdr3_nt: TGTGCCAGCAGTTCCTATCCAGGGACAGGGGACAATCAGCCCCAGCATTTT; cdr3_aa: CASSSYPGTGDNQPQHF
v_call: TRBV3-1; j_call: TRBJ1-4; clone_size: .; d_call: .; cdr3_nt: TGTGCCAGCAGCCAAACAGGATGGGACACAACTAATGAAAAACTGTTTTTT; cdr3_aa: CASSQTGWDTTNEKLFF
v_call: TRBV5-1; j_call: TRBJ2-1; clone_size: few; d_call: .; cdr3_nt: TGCGCCAGCAGAGAGGGAGGAAGCTCCTACAATGAGCAGTTCTTC; cdr3_aa: CASREGGSSYNEQFF
v_call: TRBV20-1; j_call: TRBJ2-1; clone_size: .; d_call: TRBD2; cdr3_nt: TGCAGTGCGGGGGGGGACCATTGGAATGAGCAGTTCTTC; cdr3_aa: CSAGGDHWNEQFF
v_call: TRBV5-1; j_call: TRBJ1-3; clone_size: .; d_call: .; cdr3_nt: TGCGCCAGCAGCCCCCGATTTGGCCGCAACTCTGGAAACACCATATATTTT; cdr3_aa: CASSPRFGRNSGNTIYF
v_call: TRBV3-1; j_call: TRBJ2-1; clone_size: .; d_call: .; cdr3_nt: TGTGCCAGCAGCCAAGGGGGAACTGGGCAGTTCTTC; cdr3_aa: CASSQGGTGQFF
v_call: TRBV4-1; j_call: TRBJ2-3; clone_size: .; d_call: .; cdr3_nt: TGCGCCAGCAGCCAAGATCCCCGGCTACCGAGCACAGATACGCAGTATTTT; cdr3_aa: CASSQDPRLPSTDTQYF
v_call: TRBV7-8; j_call: TRBJ2-4; clone_size: .; d_call: .; cdr3_nt: TGTGCCAGCGCCCTAATGCCAGGGTCCAAAAACATTCAGTACTTC; cdr3_aa: CASALMPGSKNIQYF
v_call: TRBV20-1; j_call: TRBJ2-5; clone_size: .; d_call: TRBD2; cdr3_nt: TGCAGTGCTAGACCCCTAGCGGGAGGGATCCAAGAGACCCAGTACTTC; cdr3_aa: CSARPLAGGIQETQYF
v_call: TRBV27; j_call: TRBJ2-6; clone_size: .; d_call: .; cdr3_nt: TGTGCCAGCAGTTTACTCCGAGCAGGGCGGAACTCTGGGGCCAACGTCCTGACTTTC; cdr3_aa: CASSLLRAGRNSGANVLTF
v_call: TRBV20-1; j_call: TRBJ1-1; clone_size: few; d_call: .; cdr3_nt: TGCAGTGCTATGGTCAGTAACACTGAAGCTTTCTTT; cdr3_aa: CSAMVSNTEAFF
v_call: TRBV11-2; j_call: TRBJ1-1; clone_size: .; d_call: TRBD1; cdr3_nt: TGTGCCAGCAGCTTTAGGGGGGGAAGGACAGGGGGCAGTACTGAAGCTTTCTTT; cdr3_aa: CASSFRGGRTGGSTEAFF
v_call: TRBV5-8; j_call: TRBJ1-3; clone_size: few; d_call: TRBD1; cdr3_nt: TGTGCCAGCAGCGGCGGACAGGCCGGGAGCACCATATATTTT; cdr3_aa: CASSGGQAGSTIYF
v_call: TRBV11-3; j_call: TRBJ2-1; clone_size: few; d_call: .; cdr3_nt: TGTGCCAGCAGCTTATTTAGTCCCGAGACAGAGCAGTTCTTC; cdr3_aa: CASSLFSPETEQFF
v_call: TRBV20-1; j_call: TRBJ1-5; clone_size: few; d_call: .; cdr3_nt: TGCAGTGCTAGAGATTTGGGGCCCCAGCATTTT; cdr3_aa: CSARDLGPQHF
v_call: TRBV2; j_call: TRBJ2-3; clone_size: few; d_call: .; cdr3_nt: TGTGCCAGCAGTGAAACCGGGCCCGTGGATACGCAGTATTTT; cdr3_aa: CASSETGPVDTQYF
v_call: TRBV19; j_call: TRBJ2-5; clone_size: once; d_call: TRBD1; cdr3_nt: TGTGCCAGTAGTACGGACAGGGAGATTAGAGAGACCCAGTACTTC; cdr3_aa: CASSTDREIRETQYF
v_call: TRBV5-1; j_call: TRBJ2-1; clone_size: .; d_call: .; cdr3_nt: TGCGCCAGCAGTACTGGAGTGGCATATGAGCAGTTCTTC; cdr3_aa: CASSTGVAYEQFF
v_call: TRBV7-6; j_call: TRBJ2-5; clone_size: few; d_call: .; cdr3_nt: TGTGCCAGCAGCCTCCGTAGGTTGGAGACCCAGTACTTC; cdr3_aa: CASSLRRLETQYF
v_call: TRBV5-1; j_call: TRBJ1-3; clone_size: few; d_call: .; cdr3_nt: TGCGCCAGCATGGACGGGAACTCTGGAAACACCATATATTTT; cdr3_aa: CASMDGNSGNTIYF
v_call: TRBV27; j_call: TRBJ1-1; clone_size: .; d_call: .; cdr3_nt: TGTGCCAGCGGTTCCACTGAAGCTTTCTTT; cdr3_aa: CASGSTEAFF
v_call: TRBV20-1; j_call: TRBJ2-1; clone_size: .; d_call: TRBD2; cdr3_nt: TGCAGTGCTGAGGATTATGGTCTAGCGGGAGTGGGGGAGCAGTTCTTC; cdr3_aa: CSAEDYGLAGVGEQFF
v_call: TRBV19; j_call: TRBJ1-1; clone_size: .; d_call: TRBD1; cdr3_nt: TGTGCCAGTAGTACCCCGGGACAGGGAGGCACTGAAGCTTTCTTT; cdr3_aa: CASSTPGQGGTEAFF
v_call: TRBV20-1; j_call: TRBJ1-4; clone_size: .; d_call: TRBD1; cdr3_nt: TGCAGTGCGAGCTCGGGACAGTCTAATGAAAAACTGTTTTTT; cdr3_aa: CSASSGQSNEKLFF
v_call: TRBV11-3; j_call: TRBJ2-3; clone_size: .; d_call: .; cdr3_nt: TGTACCAGCAGCTTAGGACTGAGCACAGATACGCAGTATTTT; cdr3_aa: CTSSLGLSTDTQYF
v_call: TRBV2; j_call: TRBJ2-5; clone_size: few; d_call: TRBD2; cdr3_nt: TGTGCCAGCAGCCGTTGGACTAGCGGGAGGGAGACCCAGTACTTC; cdr3_aa: CASSRWTSGRETQYF
v_call: TRBV4-1; j_call: TRBJ2-2; clone_size: once; d_call: TRBD1; cdr3_nt: TGCGCCAGCAGTCCGGACAGGACCTTCACCGGGGAGCTGTTTTTT; cdr3_aa: CASSPDRTFTGELFF
v_call: TRBV2; j_call: TRBJ2-2; clone_size: many; d_call: .; cdr3_nt: TGTGCCAGCAGTGAGGGCACGAACACCGGGGAGCTGTTTTTT; cdr3_aa: CASSEGTNTGELFF
v_call: TRBV12-3/TRBV12-4; j_call: TRBJ2-3; clone_size: few; d_call: TRBD2; cdr3_nt: TGTGCCAGCTGGACTAGCGGTAGAGCGTCGAGAACAGATACGCAGTATTTT; cdr3_aa: CASWTSGRASRTDTQYF
v_call: TRBV3-1; j_call: TRBJ1-1; clone_size: .; d_call: .; cdr3_nt: TGTGCCAGCGGGTACAGGGAATGGACTGAAGCTTTCTTT; cdr3_aa: CASGYREWTEAFF
v_call: TRBV20-1; j_call: TRBJ2-5; clone_size: many; d_call: .; cdr3_nt: TGCAGTGCTAGAGATTTCCAGGGGAGAGAGACCCAGTACTTC; cdr3_aa: CSARDFQGRETQYF
v_call: TRBV30; j_call: TRBJ1-5; clone_size: few; d_call: .; cdr3_nt: TGTGCCTGGAGTCTCGCCAATCAGCCCCAGCATTTT; cdr3_aa: CAWSLANQPQHF
v_call: TRBV10-2; j_call: TRBJ1-4; clone_size: .; d_call: TRBD1; cdr3_nt: TGCGCCAGCGGGGACAGGGCGACCACGACTAATGAAAAACTGTTTTTT; cdr3_aa: CASGDRATTTNEKLFF
v_call: TRBV5-6; j_call: TRBJ1-3; clone_size: few; d_call: .; cdr3_nt: TGTGCCAGCAGCTTAGTCCGGGGATCAAGAAACACCATATATTTT; cdr3_aa: CASSLVRGSRNTIYF
v_call: TRBV2; j_call: TRBJ1-1; clone_size: few; d_call: TRBD1; cdr3_nt: TGTGCCAGCACCGGGACAGGGATGAACACTGAAGCTTTCTTT; cdr3_aa: CASTGTGMNTEAFF
v_call: TRBV3-1; j_call: TRBJ2-2; clone_size: few; d_call: .; cdr3_nt: TGTGCCAGCAGGAGGGGGTCGAACACCGGGGAGCTGTTTTTT; cdr3_aa: CASRRGSNTGELFF
v_call: TRBV19; j_call: TRBJ1-2; clone_size: .; d_call: .; cdr3_nt: TGTGCCAGTAAGGACGCGAACTATGGCTACACCTTC; cdr3_aa: CASKDANYGYTF
v_call: TRBV6-1; j_call: TRBJ1-4; clone_size: few; d_call: .; cdr3_nt: TGTGCCAGCAGCATTCGAGGGGCTCAAGCTAATGAAAAACTGTTTTTT; cdr3_aa: CASSIRGAQANEKLFF
v_call: TRBV3-1; j_call: TRBJ1-5; clone_size: many; d_call: .; cdr3_nt: TGTGCCAGCAGCCAAGCCGGGGGGTCAGGCAATCAGCCCCAGCATTTT; cdr3_aa: CASSQAGGSGNQPQHF